The 28 T cell receptor beta chains below come from one sample, sequenced in a study of blood T cells in healthy people across ages. Primed by a sample-barcoded 5' primer and a J-beta primer mix, a second PCR proceeded for about 7 to 11 cycles. TCRdb re-derived calls from the 5' RACE reads in MiXCR, one entry per CDR3 protein. The sample consists of under 750,000 distinct CDR3 sequences, 40% to 55% of them appearing once. Sequences were obtained from blood. Receptors were obtained from a man older than 75 in good health.

This chain joins TRBV4-1 and TRBJ2-4; D assignment may be TRBD1 or TRBD2 (5 bases each). From germline, CDR1 is MGHRA and CDR2 YSYEKL. The ends were cut back, 1 base at V and 13 bases at J, with 17 bases in the middle. The CDR3 sequence is 14 residues long. CDR3 sequence: CASSQGLLLGEQYF. CDR3 in DNA: TGCGCCAGCAGCCAAGGTCTCCTGTTGGGGGAGCAGTACTTC.

The chain uses TRBV29-1 and TRBJ1-2, with D possibly TRBD1 on 6 matching bases. The CDR3 is made up of 11 amino acids. Looked up from germline, CDR1 is SQVTM and CDR2 is ANQGSEA. Trimming took 2 bases from V and 8 from J, leaving 9 bases between them. CDR3 in amino acids: CSVETGWGYTF. The CDR3 DNA reads as TGCAGCGTTGAAACAGGGTGGGGCTACACCTTC.

There are a few counts of this clonotype. The genes are TRBV18 and TRBJ2-1; the match to TRBD2 covers 11 bases. Germline CDR1 KGHSH, CDR2 LQKENI. The CDR3 runs to 19 residues. With 2 bases clipped from V and 0 bases from J, the junction kept 9 bases outside the gene matches. CDR3 residues: CASSPLASGGQSSYNEQFF. The CDR3 nucleotides read TGTGCCAGCTCACCATTGGCTAGCGGGGGGCAGAGCTCCTACAATGAGCAGTTCTTC.

The chain links TRBV7-2 to TRBJ2-1; 7 positions agree with TRBD1. V lost 1 base, J lost 6 bases, and 9 bases stayed unmatched. The CDR3 spans 16 residues. Germline V gene data show CDR1 as SGHTA and CDR2 as FQGNSA. CDR3 sequence (DNA): TGTGCCAGCAGCTTAGGACCGACAGGGACGAGCAATGAGCAGTTCTTC. Translation: CASSLGPTGTSNEQFF.

The rearrangement uses TRBV28 and TRBJ2-7; D not resolved. CDR3 size: 13 residues. The ends were cut back, 8 bases at V and 9 bases at J, with 20 bases in the middle. Germline CDR1 is MDHEN and CDR2 is SYDVKM. The CDR3 bases are TGTGCCAGCGGAACTTCTAGGGTCTTTACGCAGTACTTC. This codes for CASGTSRVFTQYF.

The chain recombines TRBV4-3 with TRBJ1-5; D not certain. This CDR3 is 15 amino acids long. Germline loops: CDR1 LGHNA, CDR2 YSLEER. The V end was cut by 6 bases, the J end by 2 bases, with 14 bases between. CDR3 sequence (DNA): TGCGCCAGCAGTTTAAGCCGGGTCCGCAATCAGCCCCAGCATTTT. Translation: CASSLSRVRNQPQHF.

This chain uses TRBV5-1 with TRBJ1-3; D is undetermined. This CDR3 spans 15 amino acids. The V gene's germline CDR1 is SGHRS and CDR2 YFSETQ. V was shortened by 7 bases and J by 0 bases, with 14 bases between the two germline ends. CDR3 bases: TGCGCCAGCTCCCTTATCGGTCTCTCTGGAAACACCATATATTTT. Amino acid sequence: CASSLIGLSGNTIYF.

The table lists this clonotype with a few counts. This rearrangement joins TRBV20-1 to TRBJ2-7; D gene unclear. The germline gives CDR1 DFQATT, CDR2 SNEGSKA (reference sequence). V was cut by 2 bases and J by 6 bases, with 8 bases left in between. The CDR3 spans 11 residues. The CDR3 is CSARTLVEQYF. The CDR3 DNA is TGCAGTGCTAGAACCCTAGTCGAGCAGTACTTC.

The chain has TRBV20-1 and TRBJ2-7; D is tentatively TRBD1 or TRBD2 (5 bases each). CDR1 is DFQATT and CDR2 is SNEGSKA in the germline V gene (reference sequence). With 0 bases removed from V and 3 bases from J, the gap between germline ends came to 18 bases. The CDR3 has 16 residues. In nucleotides, the CDR3 is TGCAGTGCTAGAGACCCGAGGGACCGCGGAGACTACGAGCAGTACTTC. As protein: CSARDPRDRGDYEQYF.

The chain has TRBV20-1 and TRBJ2-1; TRBD2 agrees at 11 bases. The ends lost 1 base at V and 10 bases at J; junction bases unmatched: 12. The germline V gene encodes CDR1 DFQATT and CDR2 SNEGSKA (reference sequence). This CDR3 comprises 16 residues. The CDR3 DNA reads as TGCAGTGCTAGAGGGCGGTTACTAGCGGGAGTTTTGGAGCAGTTCTTC. Translating it yields CSARGRLLAGVLEQFF.

The chain couples TRBV5-1 to TRBJ2-2, with 7 positions matching TRBD1. There are 14 residues in the CDR3. The germline V gene encodes CDR1 SGHRS and CDR2 YFSETQ. V shed 2 bases and J 7 bases; nucleotides not matched to a gene: 5. Here the CDR3 DNA reads TGCGCCAGCAGCTTAGGACAGGCGGACGGGGAGCTGTTTTTT. Amino acid sequence: CASSLGQADGELFF.

The chain uses TRBV21-1 and TRBJ2-1. TRBV21-1 is a pseudogene segment. The CDR3 has 11 amino acids. The CDR3 is CASRNLDEQFF. CDR3 sequence (DNA): TGTGCCAGCCGAAACCTTGATGAGCAGTTCTTC.

The chain recombines TRBV13 with TRBJ2-3; no clear D. CDR1 and CDR2 (germline): PRHDT, FYEKMQ (reference sequence). V was pared by 5 bases and J by 2 bases, with 8 bases between. The CDR3 loop spans 13 amino acids. The CDR3 DNA reads as TGTGCCAGCAGCGCGGCAGTCACAGATACGCAGTATTTT. This encodes CASSAAVTDTQYF. Full variable domain (missing parts from reference TRBV13 and TRBJ2-3): AAGVIQSPRHLIKEKRETATLKCYPIPRHDTVYWYQQGPGQDPQFLISFYEKMQSDKGSIPDRFSAQQFSDYHSELNMSSLELGDSALYFCASSAAVTDTQYFGPGTRLTVL.

The J gene is TRBJ2-1, the V gene TRBV5-1, with a weak D call TRBD1 (5 bases). The CDR3 sequence is 16 residues long. With 4 bases removed from V and 7 bases from J, the gap between germline ends came to 21 bases. Germline loops: CDR1 SGHRS, CDR2 YFSETQ. Here the CDR3 DNA reads TGCGCCAGCAGCCCGTCGACAGAAGCACCACAAAATGAGCAGTTCTTC. It codes for CASSPSTEAPQNEQFF.

This clonotype was counted a few times. The rearrangement uses TRBV15 and TRBJ2-1, with D possibly being TRBD2 (6 bases). The V gene lost 2 bases and the J gene lost 9 bases, with 26 bases spanning the gap. Germline V gives CDR1 LNHNV, CDR2 YYDKDF (reference sequence). The CDR3 covers 18 residues. CDR3 amino acids: CATSRPSGLAPQSSEQFF. CDR3 in DNA: TGTGCCACCAGCAGACCATCGGGACTGGCCCCCCAGTCTAGTGAGCAGTTCTTC.

The rearrangement joins TRBV7-2 to TRBJ2-5; 8 bases are a match to TRBD2. From germline, CDR1 is SGHTA and CDR2 FQGNSA. The trim removed 5 bases at V and 11 bases at J, leaving 19 bases unmatched. The CDR3 is 16 amino acids. CDR3 residues: CASSDQGLVAANEQYF. CDR3 DNA sequence: TGTGCCAGCAGCGACCAGGGACTAGTAGCCGCGAATGAGCAGTACTTC.

The rearrangement uses TRBV7-2 and TRBJ2-2, with TRBD1 identical over 7 bases. After removal of 3 bases from V and 6 bases from J, the junction contained 4 bases not matched to a gene. The CDR3 loop spans 14 amino acids. In germline, CDR1 is SGHTA, CDR2 FQGNSA. CDR3 sequence (DNA): TGTGCCAGCAGCTTCAGGCAGGGGGCCGGGGAGCTGTTTTTT. Translating it yields CASSFRQGAGELFF.

The chain couples TRBV5-1 to TRBJ1-1; D unclear. CDR3 length: 15 residues. V was trimmed by 0 bases and J by 6 bases, leaving 15 bases between them. Per germline, CDR1 SGHRS and CDR2 YFSETQ. The CDR3 DNA is TGCGCCAGCAGCTTGGCAGACGGAGGGAGGGCTGAAGCTTTCTTT. Its protein is CASSLADGGRAEAFF.

As DNA, the CDR3 is TGCAGTGCTAGCGGGTGGGCAGATACGCAGTATTTT. Protein product: CSASGWADTQYF. The V call is TRBV20-1, the J call TRBJ2-3; D remains ambiguous. Germline CDR1 DFQATT, CDR2 SNEGSKA (reference sequence). The CDR3 totals 12 residues. Trimming stripped 3 bases from V and 4 bases from J, with 8 bases between.

The chain recombines TRBV7-9 with TRBJ2-1, with 9 bases lining up with TRBD2. V was pared by 5 bases and J by 9 bases, with 5 bases of the junction left unmatched. CDR3 length: 13 amino acids. Germline CDR1 is SEHNR and CDR2 is FQNEAQ (reference sequence). The CDR3 coding sequence is TGTGCCAGCAGCCGGAGACTAGCGGCTGAGCAGTTCTTC. Amino acid sequence: CASSRRLAAEQFF.

This clonotype was observed a handful of times. This chain connects TRBV4-3 to TRBJ2-2; possible D gene TRBD1, 5 bases. Germline CDR1 and CDR2: LGHNA and YSLEER. V lost 5 bases and J 3 bases, leaving 10 bases between the germline ends. This CDR3 has 14 amino acids. This chain's CDR3 is CASSGRVDTGELFF. The CDR3 DNA is TGCGCCAGCAGCGGCAGGGTAGACACCGGGGAGCTGTTTTTT.

This sequence joins TRBV12-3 or TRBV12-4 and TRBJ1-5; D call uncertain. Trimming took off 2 bases at V and 4 bases at J, with 9 bases between the two ends. This CDR3 has 14 residues. In DNA, the CDR3 is TGTGCCAGCAGTTTACTAGGGAAAAATCAGCCCCAGCATTTT. Amino acid sequence: CASSLLGKNQPQHF.

In DNA, the CDR3 is TGCGCCAGCAGCTTGGTAGTCATGGCTAGCGGGATAAACAATGAGCAGTTCTTC. It is translated as CASSLVVMASGINNEQFF. This rearrangement joins TRBV5-1 to TRBJ2-1; 9 bases align to TRBD2. The CDR3 spans 18 residues. V gave up 0 bases and J gave up 5 bases; unmatched junction bases: 12. Germline lookup yields CDR1 SGHRS and CDR2 YFSETQ.

This clonotype was found once. This chain uses TRBV7-3 with TRBJ2-3; 10 nucleotides line up with TRBD2. V dropped 7 bases and J dropped 4; count of bases not matched to a gene: 5. Germline loops: CDR1 SGHTA, CDR2 FQGTGA. The CDR3 sequence is 14 residues long. CDR3 bases: TGTGCCAGCACCGCAGCGGGGGGGGCAGATACGCAGTATTTT. Translating gives CASTAAGGADTQYF.

This clonotype appeared a few times. The J gene is TRBJ2-3, the V gene TRBV6-5; D ambiguous. CDR1 is MNHEY, CDR2 SVGAGI, per germline. CDR3 length equals 14 residues. Trimming shortened V by 2 bases and J by 4 bases, and 10 bases separated the two germline ends. This CDR3 reads CASSYVDPPDTQYF. The CDR3, as DNA: TGTGCCAGCAGTTACGTCGATCCCCCAGATACGCAGTATTTT.

The V gene is TRBV5-1, the J gene TRBJ2-1, with D perhaps matching TRBD1 (6 bases). The CDR3 sequence is 16 residues long. In germline, CDR1 is SGHRS, CDR2 YFSETQ. The V end lost 4 bases, the J end lost 1 base, and 15 bases lay between the germline ends. DNA for the CDR3: TGCGCCAGCAGCCCCACGACAGGAGGTTCCTACAATGAGCAGTTCTTC. It codes for CASSPTTGGSYNEQFF.

This clonotype was picked up a small number of times. V is TRBV7-2 and J is TRBJ1-1; D unclear. V lost 11 bases, J lost 4 bases, and 11 bases lay in between. The length of the CDR3 is 11 residues. Germline loops: CDR1 SGHTA, CDR2 FQGNSA. The CDR3 spells CALRVGTEAFF. CDR3 DNA sequence: TGTGCCCTTAGGGTTGGCACTGAAGCTTTCTTT.

The chain employs TRBV11-2 and TRBJ2-7; either TRBD1 or TRBD2 may fit D (5 bases each). CDR3 length: 14 residues. V lost 5 bases, J lost 0 bases, and 11 bases lay in between. Germline values: CDR1 SGHAT, CDR2 FQNNGV. The CDR3 coding sequence is TGTGCCAGCAGCAATACGAGGGGCTCCTACGAGCAGTACTTC. It specifies CASSNTRGSYEQYF.